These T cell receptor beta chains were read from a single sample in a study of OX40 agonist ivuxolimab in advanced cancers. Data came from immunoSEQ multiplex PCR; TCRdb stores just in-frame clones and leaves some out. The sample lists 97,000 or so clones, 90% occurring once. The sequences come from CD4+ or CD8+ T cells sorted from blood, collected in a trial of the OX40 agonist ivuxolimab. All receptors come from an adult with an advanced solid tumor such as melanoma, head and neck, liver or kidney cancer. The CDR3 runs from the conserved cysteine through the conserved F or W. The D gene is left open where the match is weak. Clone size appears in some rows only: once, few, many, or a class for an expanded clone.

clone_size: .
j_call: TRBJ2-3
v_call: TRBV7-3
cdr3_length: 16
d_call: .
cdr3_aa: CASSFTPTAYTDTQYF
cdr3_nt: TGTGCCAGCAGCTTCACCCCGACTGCGTACACAGATACGCAGTATTTT

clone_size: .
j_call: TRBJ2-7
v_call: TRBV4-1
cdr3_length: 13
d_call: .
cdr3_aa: CASSQGPEYEQYF
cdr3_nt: TGCGCCAGCAGCCAGGGGCCAGAGTACGAGCAGTACTTC

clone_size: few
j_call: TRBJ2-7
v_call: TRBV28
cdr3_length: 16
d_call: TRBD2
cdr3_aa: CASSLGGSGRAYEQYF
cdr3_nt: TGTGCCAGCAGTTTGGGCGGCAGCGGGAGGGCCTACGAGCAGTACTTC

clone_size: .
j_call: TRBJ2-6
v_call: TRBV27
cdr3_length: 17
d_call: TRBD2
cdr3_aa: CASSLAGGPSGANVLTF
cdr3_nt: TGTGCCAGCAGTTTGGCGGGAGGGCCCTCTGGGGCCAACGTCCTGACTTTC

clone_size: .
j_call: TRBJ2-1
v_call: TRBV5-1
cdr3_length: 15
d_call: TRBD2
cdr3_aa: CASRVGTSSYNEQFF
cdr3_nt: TGCGCCAGCAGGGTAGGGACTAGCAGTTACAATGAGCAGTTCTTC

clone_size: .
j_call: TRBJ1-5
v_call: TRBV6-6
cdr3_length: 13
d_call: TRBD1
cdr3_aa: CASQDRDNQPQHF
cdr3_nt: TGTGCCAGCCAGGACAGGGATAATCAGCCCCAGCATTTT

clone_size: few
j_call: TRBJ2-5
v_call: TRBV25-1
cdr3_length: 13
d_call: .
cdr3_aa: CASSDERRETQYF
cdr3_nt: TGTGCCAGCAGTGACGAACGCAGGGAGACCCAGTACTTC

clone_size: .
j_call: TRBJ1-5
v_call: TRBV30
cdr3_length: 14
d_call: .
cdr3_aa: CAWSQGGSNQPQHF
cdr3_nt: TGTGCCTGGAGCCAAGGGGGTAGCAATCAGCCCCAGCATTTT

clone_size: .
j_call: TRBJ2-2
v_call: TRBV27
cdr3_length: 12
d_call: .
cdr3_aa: CASSFRGGELFF
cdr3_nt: TGTGCCAGCAGTTTCCGGGGAGGGGAGCTGTTTTTT

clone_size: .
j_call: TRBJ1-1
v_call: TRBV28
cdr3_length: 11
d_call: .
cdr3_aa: CASKGFTEAFF
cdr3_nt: TGTGCCAGCAAGGGCTTCACTGAAGCTTTCTTT

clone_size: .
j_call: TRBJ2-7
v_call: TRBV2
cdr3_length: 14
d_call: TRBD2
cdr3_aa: CASSGDVAGYEQYF
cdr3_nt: TGTGCCAGCAGCGGCGATGTAGCGGGGTACGAGCAGTACTTC

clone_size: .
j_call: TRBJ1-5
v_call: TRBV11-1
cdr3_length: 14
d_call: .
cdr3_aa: CASSLKGFNQPQHF
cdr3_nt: TGTGCCAGCAGCTTAAAAGGGTTCAATCAGCCCCAGCATTTT

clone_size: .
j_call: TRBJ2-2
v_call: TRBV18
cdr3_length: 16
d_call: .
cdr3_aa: CASSPPGQGRTGELFF
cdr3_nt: TGTGCCAGCTCACCACCGGGCCAGGGACGAACCGGGGAGCTGTTTTTT

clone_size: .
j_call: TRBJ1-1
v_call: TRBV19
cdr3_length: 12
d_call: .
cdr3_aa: CASSTPLSKAFF
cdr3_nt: TGTGCCAGTAGTACCCCGCTCTCGAAAGCTTTCTTT

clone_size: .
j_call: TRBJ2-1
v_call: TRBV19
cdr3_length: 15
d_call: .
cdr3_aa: CASSIRGTAYNEQFF
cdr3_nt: TGTGCCAGTAGTATACGGGGGACTGCCTACAATGAGCAGTTCTTC

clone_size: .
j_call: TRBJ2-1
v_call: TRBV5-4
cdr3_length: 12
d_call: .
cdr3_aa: CAQGGTYNEQFF
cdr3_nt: TGTGCCCAGGGGGGCACCTACAATGAGCAGTTCTTC

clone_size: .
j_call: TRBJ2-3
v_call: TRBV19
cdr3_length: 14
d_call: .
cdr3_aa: CASSSRDYTDTQYF
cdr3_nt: TGTGCCAGTTCTTCCCGGGATTACACAGATACGCAGTATTTT

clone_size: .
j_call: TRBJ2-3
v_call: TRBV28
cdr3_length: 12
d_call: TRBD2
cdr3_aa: CASRGTSGKQYF
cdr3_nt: TGTGCCAGCAGGGGGACTAGCGGGAAGCAGTATTTT

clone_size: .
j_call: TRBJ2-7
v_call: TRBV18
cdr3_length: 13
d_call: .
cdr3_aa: CASFRGQGGEQYF
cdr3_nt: TGTGCCAGCTTCCGCGGGCAGGGCGGCGAGCAGTACTTC

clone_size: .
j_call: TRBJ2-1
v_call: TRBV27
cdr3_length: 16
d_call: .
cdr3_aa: CASSFRGREVSNEQFF
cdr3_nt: TGTGCCAGCAGTTTTCGTGGCAGGGAGGTCAGCAATGAGCAGTTCTTC

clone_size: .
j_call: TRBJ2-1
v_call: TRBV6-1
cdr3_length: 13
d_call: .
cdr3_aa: CASSVSRSAEQFF
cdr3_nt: TGTGCCAGCAGTGTCTCTAGGTCTGCTGAGCAGTTCTTC

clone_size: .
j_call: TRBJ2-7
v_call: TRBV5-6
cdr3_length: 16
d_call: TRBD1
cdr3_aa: CASSPLGVTGDNEQYF
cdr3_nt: TGTGCCAGCAGCCCCCTGGGGGTGACAGGGGATAACGAGCAGTACTTC

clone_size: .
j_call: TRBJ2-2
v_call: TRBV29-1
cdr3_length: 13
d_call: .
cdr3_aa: CSVGKGGTGELFF
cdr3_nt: TGCAGCGTTGGTAAGGGCGGAACCGGGGAGCTGTTTTTT

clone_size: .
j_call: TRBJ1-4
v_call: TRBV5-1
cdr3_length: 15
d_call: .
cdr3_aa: CASSLRGFKLEKLFF
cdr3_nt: TGCGCCAGCAGCCTCCGAGGCTTTAAGCTTGAAAAACTGTTTTTT

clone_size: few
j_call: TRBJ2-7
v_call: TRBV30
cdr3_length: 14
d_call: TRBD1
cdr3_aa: CAWSYGTVSYEQYF
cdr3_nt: TGTGCCTGGAGTTACGGGACAGTCTCCTACGAGCAGTACTTC

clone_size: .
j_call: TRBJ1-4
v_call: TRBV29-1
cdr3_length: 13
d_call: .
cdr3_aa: CSVSGLVDEKLFF
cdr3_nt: TGCAGCGTTTCAGGGTTGGTTGATGAAAAACTGTTTTTT

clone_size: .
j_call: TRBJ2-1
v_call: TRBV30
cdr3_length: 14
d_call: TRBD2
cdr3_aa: CAWSVGLDLNEQFF
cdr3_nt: TGTGCCTGGAGCGTAGGACTAGATCTCAATGAGCAGTTCTTC

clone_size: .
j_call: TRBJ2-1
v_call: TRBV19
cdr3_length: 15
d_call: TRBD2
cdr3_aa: CASTPGLAGPSAQFF
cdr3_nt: TGTGCCAGTACTCCGGGACTAGCGGGGCCCTCGGCGCAGTTCTTC

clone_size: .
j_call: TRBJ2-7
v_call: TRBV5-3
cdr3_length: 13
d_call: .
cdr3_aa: CARSFPCSYEQYF
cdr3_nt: TGTGCCAGAAGCTTCCCCTGCTCCTACGAGCAGTACTTC

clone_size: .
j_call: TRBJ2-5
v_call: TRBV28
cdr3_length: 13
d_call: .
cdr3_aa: CASSRRDQETQYF
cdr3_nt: TGTGCCAGCAGCCGTAGGGACCAAGAGACCCAGTACTTC

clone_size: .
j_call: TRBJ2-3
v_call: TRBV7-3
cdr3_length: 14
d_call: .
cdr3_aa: CASSLVQGRDTQYF
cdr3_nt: TGTGCCAGCAGCTTAGTACAGGGGAGGGATACGCAGTATTTT

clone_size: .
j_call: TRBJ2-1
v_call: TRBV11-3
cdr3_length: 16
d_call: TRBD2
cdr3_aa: CASSLALAGGRGEQFF
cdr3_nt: TGTGCCAGCAGCTTAGCCCTAGCGGGAGGCCGAGGTGAGCAGTTCTTC

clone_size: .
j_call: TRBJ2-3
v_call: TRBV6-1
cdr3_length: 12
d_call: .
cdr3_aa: CASSLLRDTQYF
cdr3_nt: TGTGCCAGCAGTCTCCTTAGAGATACGCAGTATTTT

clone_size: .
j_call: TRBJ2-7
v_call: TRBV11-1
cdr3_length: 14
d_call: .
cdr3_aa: CASSLSTGPREQYF
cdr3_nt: TGTGCCAGCAGCTTGTCGACCGGCCCTCGGGAGCAGTACTTC

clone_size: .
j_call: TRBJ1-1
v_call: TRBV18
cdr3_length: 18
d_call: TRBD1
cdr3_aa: CASSLKGGRGRLSTEAFF
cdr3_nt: TGTGCCAGCTCACTCAAAGGGGGCAGGGGGCGATTGTCTACTGAAGCTTTCTTT

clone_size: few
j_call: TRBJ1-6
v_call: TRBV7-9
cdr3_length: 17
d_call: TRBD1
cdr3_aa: CASSPRGRDRTNSPLHF
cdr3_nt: TGTGCCAGCAGCCCTAGGGGTCGGGACAGGACAAATTCACCCCTCCACTTT

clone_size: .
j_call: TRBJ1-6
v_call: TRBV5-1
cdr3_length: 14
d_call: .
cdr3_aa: CASSLGGSDSPLHF
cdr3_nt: TGCGCCAGCAGCTTGGGGGGTAGCGATTCACCCCTCCACTTT

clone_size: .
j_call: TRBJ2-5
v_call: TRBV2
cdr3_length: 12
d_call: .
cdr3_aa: CARSGVQETQYF
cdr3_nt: TGTGCCAGGTCTGGGGTACAAGAGACCCAGTACTTC

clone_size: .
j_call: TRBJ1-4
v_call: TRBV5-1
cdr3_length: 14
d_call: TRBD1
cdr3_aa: CASSATGGFEKLFF
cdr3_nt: TGCGCCAGCAGCGCGACAGGGGGCTTTGAAAAACTGTTTTTT

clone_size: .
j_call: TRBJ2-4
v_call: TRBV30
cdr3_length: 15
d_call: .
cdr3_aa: CAWSVGGFGKNIQYF
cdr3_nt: TGTGCCTGGAGTGTAGGAGGGTTCGGCAAAAACATTCAGTACTTC

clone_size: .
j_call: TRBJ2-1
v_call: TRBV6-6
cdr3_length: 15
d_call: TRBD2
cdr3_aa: CAAGRLAGGLAEQFF
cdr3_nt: TGTGCCGCGGGGCGTCTAGCGGGGGGACTTGCTGAGCAGTTCTTC

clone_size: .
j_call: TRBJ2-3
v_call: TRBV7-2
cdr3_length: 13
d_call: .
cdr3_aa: CASSADYTDTQYF
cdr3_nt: TGTGCCAGCAGCGCCGATTATACAGATACGCAGTATTTT

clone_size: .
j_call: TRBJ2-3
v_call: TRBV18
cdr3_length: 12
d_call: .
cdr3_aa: CASSPFTDTQYF
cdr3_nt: TGTGCCAGCTCACCATTTACAGATACGCAGTATTTT

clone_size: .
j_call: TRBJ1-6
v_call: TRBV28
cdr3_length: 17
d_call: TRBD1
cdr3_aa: CASSLADRGQRNSPLHF
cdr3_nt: TGTGCCAGCAGTTTAGCGGACAGGGGGCAACGTAATTCACCCCTCCACTTT

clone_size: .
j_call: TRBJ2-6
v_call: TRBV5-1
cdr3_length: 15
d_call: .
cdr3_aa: CASSATSSGANVLTF
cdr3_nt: TGCGCCAGCAGCGCTACTAGCTCTGGGGCCAACGTCCTGACTTTC

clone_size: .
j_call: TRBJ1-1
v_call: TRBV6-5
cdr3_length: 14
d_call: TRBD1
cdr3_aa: CASKPRQGITEAFF
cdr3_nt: TGTGCCAGCAAACCAAGACAGGGGATTACTGAAGCTTTCTTT